This T cell receptor (beta chain) originates from a study of shared clonotypes between healthy human individuals. Study details: The study drew on a couple of women and a few men aged 18 to 49 as donors. The plates for each donor numbered three CD4 naive, three CD4 memory, two CD8 naive and one CD8 memory.

For each subset, genomic DNA was distributed in equal portions over several immunoSEQ plates. Profiled with immunoSEQ multiplex PCR; TCRdb holds only in-frame clones, not every one. The data hold approximately 2.5 million clones, with approximately 93% observed a single time. V was pared by 3 bases and J by 0 bases, with 9 bases between. Per the germline V gene, CDR1 is SGHRS and CDR2 is YFSETQ. There are 15 residues in the CDR3. Nashville, Tennessee was home to all donors, who were Caucasian adults. This clone was detected only a few times. Different DNA sequences within this sample yield the same CDR3.

The chain carries TRBV5-1 and TRBJ2-2; TRBD1 might be the D (6 bases). The sample consisted of naive CD4+ T cells from PBMCs. The sample's subset: CD45RA+ positively selected. This sequence originates from a man younger than 35 in good health. Some clones in this sample may be carry-over from other donors' samples. The CDR3 sequence: CASSSGTPNTGELFF. The CDR3 DNA sequence: TGCGCCAGCAGCTCCGGGACACCGAACACCGGGGAGCTGTTTTTT.